A selection of T cell receptor beta chains follows, all from one sample in a study of beta chain features in type 1 diabetes. Clones were sequenced by immunoSEQ multiplex PCR, and TCRdb holds only the in-frame ones, with some missing. In the table there are over 700,000 clones, under 20% of which are singletons. Source material: naive CD4+ T cells from blood. The source is a woman aged 18-35 years in good health. CDR3s include the opening cysteine and the closing phenylalanine or tryptophan. The D gene is left open where the match is weak. A row's size may be missing; if present it is once, few, many or a size class.

abundance: few; len: 13; d_gene: TRBD1; j_gene: TRBJ1-2; v_gene: TRBV6-6; CDR3aa: CASSQDRAVGYTF
abundance: once; len: 14; d_gene: TRBD1; j_gene: TRBJ2-4; v_gene: TRBV19; CDR3aa: CASNTGQGKNIQYF
abundance: few; len: 14; d_gene: -; j_gene: TRBJ2-7; v_gene: TRBV7-2; CDR3aa: CASSLLQTGYEQYF
abundance: -; len: 15; d_gene: TRBD2; j_gene: TRBJ2-5; v_gene: TRBV13; CDR3aa: CASSLGLAGEETQYF
abundance: few; len: 18; d_gene: TRBD2; j_gene: TRBJ2-1; v_gene: TRBV7-3; CDR3aa: CASSLAPFSSGSFNEQFF
abundance: few; len: 18; d_gene: TRBD1; j_gene: TRBJ2-7; v_gene: TRBV7-9; CDR3aa: CASSLRPFNRGEHDEQYF
abundance: -; len: 15; d_gene: -; j_gene: TRBJ1-4; v_gene: TRBV5-5; CDR3aa: CASSLQISTNEKLFF
abundance: -; len: 12; d_gene: -; j_gene: TRBJ2-5; v_gene: TRBV5-4; CDR3aa: CASSLSKETQYF
abundance: -; len: 13; d_gene: -; j_gene: TRBJ2-7; v_gene: TRBV6-6; CDR3aa: CASSRDNSYEQYF
abundance: few; len: 16; d_gene: -; j_gene: TRBJ2-6; v_gene: TRBV7-9; CDR3aa: CASSYNVNSGANVLTF
abundance: -; len: 13; d_gene: -; j_gene: TRBJ1-5; v_gene: TRBV6-6; CDR3aa: CASSNQGNQPQHF
abundance: -; len: 11; d_gene: -; j_gene: TRBJ2-1; v_gene: TRBV6-1; CDR3aa: CASSVEFEQFF
abundance: -; len: 13; d_gene: -; j_gene: TRBJ1-2; v_gene: TRBV14; CDR3aa: CASKGDANYGYTF
abundance: -; len: 16; d_gene: -; j_gene: TRBJ2-6; v_gene: TRBV18; CDR3aa: CASSANRVAGANVLTF
abundance: few; len: 15; d_gene: -; j_gene: TRBJ1-2; v_gene: TRBV18; CDR3aa: CASSSYSESNYGYTF
abundance: -; len: 14; d_gene: TRBD2; j_gene: TRBJ2-5; v_gene: TRBV7-2; CDR3aa: CASSPGLAEETQYF
abundance: few; len: 14; d_gene: TRBD2; j_gene: TRBJ2-4; v_gene: TRBV29-1; CDR3aa: CSVAGGTAKNIQYF
abundance: -; len: 16; d_gene: TRBD1; j_gene: TRBJ1-2; v_gene: TRBV7-7; CDR3aa: CASSLGRQGANYGYTF
abundance: once; len: 13; d_gene: TRBD1; j_gene: TRBJ2-7; v_gene: TRBV6-5; CDR3aa: CASTPTGSTEQYF
abundance: -; len: 11; d_gene: -; j_gene: TRBJ2-1; v_gene: TRBV29-1; CDR3aa: CSVPGNNEQFF
abundance: -; len: 16; d_gene: -; j_gene: TRBJ2-1; v_gene: TRBV15; CDR3aa: CATSREGGFLGNEQFF
abundance: few; len: 18; d_gene: -; j_gene: TRBJ1-1; v_gene: TRBV14; CDR3aa: CASSRVYSSGGLNTEAFF
abundance: few; len: 15; d_gene: TRBD1; j_gene: TRBJ1-3; v_gene: TRBV18; CDR3aa: CASSPPGTAGNTIYF
abundance: few; len: 16; d_gene: TRBD2; j_gene: TRBJ2-1; v_gene: TRBV11-2; CDR3aa: CASSLKVSSGRDEQFF
abundance: few; len: 16; d_gene: -; j_gene: TRBJ2-7; v_gene: TRBV7-2; CDR3aa: CASSLAVTGTTYEQYF
abundance: few; len: 15; d_gene: TRBD1; j_gene: TRBJ2-5; v_gene: TRBV28; CDR3aa: CASSLDREFKETQYF
abundance: -; len: 14; d_gene: -; j_gene: TRBJ1-3; v_gene: TRBV7-9; CDR3aa: CASSLDRTGNTIYF
abundance: -; len: 15; d_gene: -; j_gene: TRBJ2-7; v_gene: TRBV5-1; CDR3aa: CASSFGVQEFYEQYF
abundance: -; len: 14; d_gene: -; j_gene: TRBJ1-3; v_gene: TRBV9; CDR3aa: CASSVGRAGRAIYF
abundance: -; len: 14; d_gene: TRBD2; j_gene: TRBJ2-7; v_gene: TRBV28; CDR3aa: CASSLSAGGGEQYF
abundance: -; len: 14; d_gene: -; j_gene: TRBJ1-1; v_gene: TRBV28; CDR3aa: CASSNTTTGRGTFF
abundance: few; len: 13; d_gene: -; j_gene: TRBJ2-7; v_gene: TRBV18; CDR3aa: CASSPRGEDEQYF
abundance: few; len: 15; d_gene: TRBD2; j_gene: TRBJ2-3; v_gene: TRBV15; CDR3aa: CATSTTSGSTDTQYF
abundance: -; len: 16; d_gene: TRBD1; j_gene: TRBJ2-2; v_gene: TRBV14; CDR3aa: CASSLDRGRGPGELFF
abundance: few; len: 14; d_gene: -; j_gene: TRBJ2-3; v_gene: TRBV28; CDR3aa: CASSPPSSTDTQYF
abundance: -; len: 12; d_gene: -; j_gene: TRBJ2-5; v_gene: TRBV5-4; CDR3aa: CASSAGRETQYF
abundance: -; len: 14; d_gene: TRBD2; j_gene: TRBJ2-3; v_gene: TRBV10-3; CDR3aa: CAISEIAGVDTQYF
abundance: -; len: 13; d_gene: -; j_gene: TRBJ2-7; v_gene: TRBV18; CDR3aa: CASSGNRDGRQYF
abundance: -; len: 13; d_gene: -; j_gene: TRBJ1-2; v_gene: TRBV25-1; CDR3aa: CASSHRAADGYTF
abundance: -; len: 14; d_gene: -; j_gene: TRBJ1-3; v_gene: TRBV11-2; CDR3aa: CASTSHQGGNTIYF
abundance: once; len: 13; d_gene: -; j_gene: TRBJ1-1; v_gene: TRBV19; CDR3aa: CASSIGGSTEAFF
abundance: -; len: 12; d_gene: -; j_gene: TRBJ2-1; v_gene: TRBV29-1; CDR3aa: CSVEAGRNEQFF
abundance: -; len: 15; d_gene: TRBD1; j_gene: TRBJ2-7; v_gene: TRBV6-5; CDR3aa: CASSRGQPLVGEQYF
abundance: few; len: 16; d_gene: -; j_gene: TRBJ1-4; v_gene: TRBV7-2; CDR3aa: CASSLAGGQLGEKLFF
abundance: -; len: 15; d_gene: TRBD1; j_gene: TRBJ2-1; v_gene: TRBV6-5; CDR3aa: CASSTTGGIYNEQFF